Listed here are 15 T cell receptor beta chains from one sample, sequenced in a study of T cells after yellow fever vaccination. TCRdb re-called the 5' RACE reads through MiXCR, storing one row per CDR3 protein. This table holds about 430,000 distinct CDR3 sequences, roughly 20% found once. Sequenced here: PBMCs, sampled before the yellow fever booster vaccination. All receptors derive from a man aged 18 to 29 who received the YFV17D yellow fever vaccine.

This clonotype was picked up a small number of times. The rearrangement links TRBV20-1 to TRBJ1-6; TRBD1 matches 7 bases. The CDR3 runs 14 residues. V shed 6 bases and J 7 bases; nucleotides not matched to a gene: 9. CDR1 is DFQATT and CDR2 is SNEGSKA in the germline V gene (reference sequence). The CDR3 region has the DNA TGCAGTGCACCTCAGACAGGGATAAATTCACCCCTCCACTTT. It translates to CSAPQTGINSPLHF.

The chain recombines TRBV24-1 with TRBJ2-3; unclear D gene. CDR3 length: 15 residues. The germline CDR1 and CDR2 sequences are KGHDR and SFDVKD. Deletions cut 6 bases from V and 3 bases from J, with 15 bases between. DNA for the CDR3: TGTGCCACCAGTTCCCGCAGCACTAATACAGATACGCAGTATTTT. This translates into CATSSRSTNTDTQYF.

The V and J genes are TRBV4-3 and TRBJ2-1, with a tentative D call TRBD2 (5 bases). The germline V gene has CDR1 LGHNA and CDR2 YSLEER. V lost 5 bases, J lost 9 bases, and 17 bases lay in between. CDR3 length: 14 amino acids. For the CDR3, the DNA is TGCGCCAGCAGCGTCGGAGGCCTTCGGGCTGAGCAGTTCTTC. Amino acid sequence: CASSVGGLRAEQFF.

The rearrangement uses TRBV7-2 and TRBJ1-5; D gene ambiguous. CDR1 and CDR2 (germline): SGHTA, FQGNSA. The length of the CDR3 is 12 residues. V was clipped by 5 bases and J by 6 bases, with 8 bases between them. The CDR3 loop is CASSRYSQPQHF. Written as DNA, the CDR3 is TGTGCCAGCAGCCGCTATTCTCAGCCCCAGCATTTT.

This clonotype has only a few counts. In nucleotides, the CDR3 is TGCGCCAGCAGCAGGGGGACAGGGAAAGACTCTGAAGCTTTCTTT. Its translation: CASSRGTGKDSEAFF. V and J are TRBV5-1 and TRBJ1-1, with 9 bases matching TRBD1. This CDR3 spans 15 amino acids. Germline assignment: CDR1 SGHRS and CDR2 YFSETQ. With V trimmed by 4 bases and J by 6 bases, 10 bases remained unmatched.

This chain joins TRBV12-3 or TRBV12-4 and TRBJ2-3; 7 nucleotides align to TRBD2. The CDR3 covers 12 residues. The junction had 1 base not matched to a gene; V was cut back by 8 bases and J by 2 bases. CDR3 residues: CASERDTDTQYF. DNA for the CDR3: TGTGCCAGCGAGCGGGACACAGATACGCAGTATTTT.

This clonotype was observed many times. The chain recombines TRBV7-6 with TRBJ2-2; possibly TRBD1 or TRBD2 for D (7 bases each). V gave up 5 bases and J gave up 3 bases, with 19 bases separating them. Germline-derived CDR1 and CDR2 are SGHVS and FNYEAQ. The CDR3 spans 17 residues. The CDR3 is CASSSQGGDPYTGELFF. DNA of the CDR3: TGTGCCAGCAGCAGCCAGGGGGGGGACCCCTACACCGGGGAGCTGTTTTTT.

The J gene is TRBJ1-6, the V gene TRBV3-1; the match to TRBD1 covers 8 bases. CDR3 length: 15 residues. Germline V lookup: CDR1 LGHDT, CDR2 YNNKEL (reference sequence). The trim removed 2 bases at V and 10 bases at J, leaving 7 bases unmatched. The CDR3 protein is CASSQQGTGGSPLHF. Here the CDR3 DNA reads TGTGCCAGCAGCCAACAAGGGACAGGCGGGTCACCCCTCCACTTT.

This clonotype was seen ten or more times. The rearrangement links TRBV9 to TRBJ2-1; TRBD2 might be the D (5 bases). The CDR3 consists of 13 residues. CDR1 SGDLS and CDR2 YYNGEE come from the germline V gene. The V end lost 5 bases, the J end lost 4 bases, and 10 bases lay between the germline ends. CDR3 DNA: TGTGCCAGCAGTGTCGGGGATTACAATGAGCAGTTCTTC. Translating it yields CASSVGDYNEQFF. Full variable domain (remainder filled in from reference TRBV9 and TRBJ2-1): DSGVTQTPKHLITATGQRVTLRCSPRSGDLSVYWYQQSLDQGLQFLIQYYNGEERAKGNILERFSAQQFPDLHSELNLSSLELGDSALYFCASSVGDYNEQFFGPGTRLTVL.

This clonotype was observed a handful of times. The chain carries TRBV9 and TRBJ2-5, with D perhaps TRBD1 or TRBD2 (5 bases each). Trimming removed 4 bases at V and 5 bases at J, with 12 bases between. The CDR3 contains 13 residues. CDR1 is SGDLS and CDR2 is YYNGEE in the germline V gene. CDR3 amino acids: CASSRGGVETQYF. DNA for the CDR3: TGTGCCAGCAGCCGTGGGGGTGTGGAGACCCAGTACTTC. Supplemented by reference TRBV9 and TRBJ2-5, the full variable domain reads DSGVTQTPKHLITATGQRVTLRCSPRSGDLSVYWYQQSLDQGLQFLIQYYNGEERAKGNILERFSAQQFPDLHSELNLSSLELGDSALYFCASSRGGVETQYFGPGTRLLVL.

This clonotype was detected ten times or more. V gene TRBV15 combines with J gene TRBJ1-6; D uncertain. The CDR3 is 12 residues long. Trimming left V 0 bases short and J 10 bases short, with 4 bases between. The germline V gene has CDR1 LNHNV and CDR2 YYDKDF (reference sequence). CDR3 bases: TGTGCCACCAGCAGAGAAAACTCACCCCTCCACTTT. Protein: CATSRENSPLHF.

The sample holds a few counts of this clonotype. This chain joins TRBV2 and TRBJ1-5, with TRBD1 as a possible D gene (5 bases). This CDR3 is built from 13 residues. Trimming pared 6 bases from V and 5 bases from J, leaving 11 bases between. CDR1 is SNHLY and CDR2 is FYNNEI in the germline V gene. In DNA, the CDR3 is TGTGCCAGCAGCGGCTTAGGGGATCAGCCCCAGCATTTT. This gives the protein CASSGLGDQPQHF.

As DNA, the CDR3 is TGCAGTGCTAGACCGGGACAGGGGGCCTACGAGCAGTACTTC. Translation: CSARPGQGAYEQYF. This chain joins TRBV20-1 and TRBJ2-7; TRBD1 matches 11 bases. The CDR3 has 14 residues. Germline loops: CDR1 DFQATT, CDR2 SNEGSKA (reference sequence). Germline trimming cut 2 bases from V and 2 bases from J; bases unmatched to any gene: 2.

This clonotype came up a few times. This CDR3 is CASSPPLATDTQYF. In DNA, the CDR3 is TGTGCCAGCAGCCCCCCTCTAGCGACAGATACGCAGTATTTT. This chain joins TRBV7-9 and TRBJ2-3; a weak D match, TRBD2 (6 bases). The CDR3 runs 14 residues. From germline, CDR1 is SEHNR and CDR2 FQNEAQ (reference sequence). V gave up 5 bases and J gave up 3 bases, with 12 bases separating them.

The chain has TRBV20-1 and TRBJ2-5, with TRBD2 as a possible D gene (6 bases). CDR3 length: 14 residues. Trimming removed 0 bases at V and 5 bases at J, with 13 bases between. Germline V lookup: CDR1 DFQATT, CDR2 SNEGSKA (reference sequence). The CDR3 sequence: CSARDVGGVETQYF. CDR3 nucleotides: TGCAGTGCTAGAGATGTAGGCGGGGTGGAGACCCAGTACTTC.